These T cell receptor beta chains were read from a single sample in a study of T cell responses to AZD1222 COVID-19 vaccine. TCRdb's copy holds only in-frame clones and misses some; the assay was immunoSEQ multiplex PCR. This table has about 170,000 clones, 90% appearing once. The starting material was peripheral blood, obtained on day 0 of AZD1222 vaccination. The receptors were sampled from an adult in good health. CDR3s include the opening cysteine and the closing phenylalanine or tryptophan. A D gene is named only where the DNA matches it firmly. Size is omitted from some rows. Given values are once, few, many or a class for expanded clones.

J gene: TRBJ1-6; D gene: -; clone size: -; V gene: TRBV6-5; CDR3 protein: CASSYGGSYNSPLHF; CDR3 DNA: TGTGCCAGCAGTTACGGGGGATCCTATAATTCACCCCTCCACTTT
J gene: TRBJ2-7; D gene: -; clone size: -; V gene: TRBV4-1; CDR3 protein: CASSPQQASYEQYF; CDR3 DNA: TGCGCCAGCAGCCCTCAACAGGCTTCCTACGAGCAGTACTTC
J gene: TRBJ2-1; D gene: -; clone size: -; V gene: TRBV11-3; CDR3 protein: CASSSPGMSSYNEQFF; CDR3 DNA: TGTGCCAGCAGCTCCCCCGGGATGAGCTCCTACAATGAGCAGTTCTTC
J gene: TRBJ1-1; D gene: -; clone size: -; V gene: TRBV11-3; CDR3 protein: CASSPPGWGTEAFF; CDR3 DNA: TGTGCCAGCAGCCCCCCAGGTTGGGGCACTGAAGCTTTCTTT
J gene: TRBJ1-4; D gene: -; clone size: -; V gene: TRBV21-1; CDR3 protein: CASTSGGEKLFF; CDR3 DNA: TGTGCCAGCACTTCGGGGGGCGAAAAACTGTTTTTT
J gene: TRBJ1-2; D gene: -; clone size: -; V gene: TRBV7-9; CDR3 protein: CASSPGTSYGYTF; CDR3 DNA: TGTGCCAGCAGCCCTGGGACTTCCTATGGCTACACCTTC
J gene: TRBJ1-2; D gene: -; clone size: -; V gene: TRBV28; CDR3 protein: CASSPESQGMRGYTF; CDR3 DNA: TGTGCCAGCAGTCCAGAGTCACAGGGAATGCGTGGCTACACCTTC
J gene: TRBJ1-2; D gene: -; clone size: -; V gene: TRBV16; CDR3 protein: CASRHKTNYGYTF; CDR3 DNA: TGTGCCAGCAGACATAAAACTAACTATGGCTACACCTTC
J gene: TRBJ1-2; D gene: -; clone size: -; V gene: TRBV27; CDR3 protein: CASSLRSNYGYTF; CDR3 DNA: TGTGCCAGCAGTCTCAGATCTAACTATGGCTACACCTTC
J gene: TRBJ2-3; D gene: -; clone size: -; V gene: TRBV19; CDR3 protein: CASSITARSDTQYF; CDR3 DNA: TGTGCCAGTAGTATTACAGCCCGGTCGGATACGCAGTATTTT
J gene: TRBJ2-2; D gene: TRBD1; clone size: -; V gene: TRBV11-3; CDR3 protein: CASRGTEYNTGELFF; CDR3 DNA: TGTGCCAGCAGGGGGACAGAATATAACACCGGGGAGCTGTTTTTT
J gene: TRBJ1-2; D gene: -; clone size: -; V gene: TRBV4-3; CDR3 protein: CASSQDRDLGLGGGYTF; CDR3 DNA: TGCGCCAGCAGCCAAGATCGCGATCTGGGTCTTGGGGGTGGCTACACCTTC
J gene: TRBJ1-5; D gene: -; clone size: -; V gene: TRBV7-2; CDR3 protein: CASSLGLGAQNQPQHF; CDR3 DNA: TGTGCCAGCAGCTTAGGGTTGGGGGCGCAAAATCAGCCCCAGCATTTT
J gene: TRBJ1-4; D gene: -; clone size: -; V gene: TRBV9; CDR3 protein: CASSVEYGVRRNEKLFF; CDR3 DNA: TGTGCCAGCAGCGTAGAATATGGGGTCAGACGGAATGAAAAACTGTTTTTT
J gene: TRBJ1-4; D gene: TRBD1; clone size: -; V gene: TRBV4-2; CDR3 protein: CASSQFVTGGNSEKLFF; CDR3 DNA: TGTGCCAGCAGCCAGTTCGTGACAGGGGGCAATTCGGAAAAACTGTTTTTT
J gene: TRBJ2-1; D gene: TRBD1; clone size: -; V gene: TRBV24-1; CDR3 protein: CATSGPGQGKAGPTYNEQFF; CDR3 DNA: TGTGCCACCAGTGGCCCGGGACAGGGAAAAGCGGGGCCTACCTACAATGAGCAGTTCTTC
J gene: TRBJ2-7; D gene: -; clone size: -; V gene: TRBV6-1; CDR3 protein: CASSEALGGPRYEQYF; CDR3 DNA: TGTGCCAGCAGTGAAGCTTTGGGGGGGCCCCGCTACGAGCAGTACTTC
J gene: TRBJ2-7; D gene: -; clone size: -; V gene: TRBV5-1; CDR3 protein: CASSPFGDYEQYF; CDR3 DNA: TGCGCCAGCAGCCCGTTTGGGGACTACGAGCAGTACTTC
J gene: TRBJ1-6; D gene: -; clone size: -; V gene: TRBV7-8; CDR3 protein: CASSLAADSPLHF; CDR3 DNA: TGTGCCAGCAGCTTAGCGGCGGATTCACCCCTCCACTTT
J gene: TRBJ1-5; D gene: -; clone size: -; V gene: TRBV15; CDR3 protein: CATSRVNTNQPQHF; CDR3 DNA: TGTGCCACCAGCAGAGTCAACACCAATCAGCCCCAGCATTTT
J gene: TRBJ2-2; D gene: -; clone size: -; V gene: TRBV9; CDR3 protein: CASSVVTGAYTGELFF; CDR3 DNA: TGTGCCAGCAGCGTGGTAACCGGGGCGTACACCGGGGAGCTGTTTTTT
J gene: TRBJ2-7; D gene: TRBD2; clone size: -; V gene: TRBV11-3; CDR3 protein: CASSSWSGTHEQYF; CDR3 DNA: TGTGCCAGCAGCTCCTGGAGCGGGACCCACGAGCAGTACTTC
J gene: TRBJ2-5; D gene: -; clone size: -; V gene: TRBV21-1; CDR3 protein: CASSKKRTKQETQYF; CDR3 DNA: TGTGCCAGCAGCAAAAAACGGACAAAACAAGAGACCCAGTACTTC
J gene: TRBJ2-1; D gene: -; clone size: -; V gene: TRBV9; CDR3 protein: CASSVDGGPYNEQFF; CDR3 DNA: TGTGCCAGCAGCGTAGACGGGGGGCCATACAATGAGCAGTTCTTC
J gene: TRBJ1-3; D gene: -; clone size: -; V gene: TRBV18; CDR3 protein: CASSPYRGLGGNTIYF; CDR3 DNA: TGTGCCAGCTCACCGTATCGGGGGCTTGGAGGAAACACCATATATTTT
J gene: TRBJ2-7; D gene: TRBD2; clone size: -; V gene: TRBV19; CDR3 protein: CASSSTSGGYEQYF; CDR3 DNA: TGTGCCAGTAGTTCCACTAGCGGGGGTTACGAGCAGTACTTC
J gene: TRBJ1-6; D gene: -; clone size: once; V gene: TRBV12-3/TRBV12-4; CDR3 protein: CASSRDGDSPLHF; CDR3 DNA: TGTGCCAGCAGTCGGGACGGGGATTCACCCCTCCACTTT
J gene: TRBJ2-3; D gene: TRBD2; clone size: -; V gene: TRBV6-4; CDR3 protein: CASRPGRGDRDTQYF; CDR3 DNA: TGTGCCAGCAGGCCAGGACGGGGGGATAGAGATACGCAGTATTTT
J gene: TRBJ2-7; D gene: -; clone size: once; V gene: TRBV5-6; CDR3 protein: CASSLDSTYEQYF; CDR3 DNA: TGTGCCAGCAGCTTGGACTCAACCTACGAGCAGTACTTC
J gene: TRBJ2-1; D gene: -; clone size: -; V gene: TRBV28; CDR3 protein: CASKPAGGGRRHEQFF; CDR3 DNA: TGTGCCAGCAAACCCGCTGGCGGAGGCAGACGGCACGAGCAGTTCTTC
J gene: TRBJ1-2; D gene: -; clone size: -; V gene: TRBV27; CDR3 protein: CASSANPPGVYGYTF; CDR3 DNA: TGTGCCAGCAGTGCCAACCCCCCGGGGGTCTATGGCTACACCTTC
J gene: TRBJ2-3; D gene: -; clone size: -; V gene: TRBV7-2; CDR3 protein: CASSHGISGLPSTDTQYF; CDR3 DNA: TGTGCCAGCAGCCATGGGATAAGCGGGCTTCCTAGCACAGATACGCAGTATTTT
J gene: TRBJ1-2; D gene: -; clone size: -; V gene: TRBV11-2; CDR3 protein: CASSEENYGYTF; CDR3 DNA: TGTGCCAGCAGTGAGGAGAACTATGGCTACACCTTC
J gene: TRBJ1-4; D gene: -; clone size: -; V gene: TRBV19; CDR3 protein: CASSMREKLFF; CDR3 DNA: TGTGCCAGTAGTATGAGGGAAAAACTGTTTTTT
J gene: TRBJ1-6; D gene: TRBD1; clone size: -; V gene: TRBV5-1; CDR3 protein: CASSSRTGNSPLHF; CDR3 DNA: TGCGCCAGCAGCTCACGGACAGGGAATTCACCCCTCCACTTT
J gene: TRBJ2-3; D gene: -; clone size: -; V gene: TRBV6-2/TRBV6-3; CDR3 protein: CASSTSQGISTDTQYF; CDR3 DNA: TGTGCCAGCAGTACCTCACAGGGAATTAGCACAGATACGCAGTATTTT
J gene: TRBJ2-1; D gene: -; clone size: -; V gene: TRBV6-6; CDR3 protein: CASSYSLGYNEQFF; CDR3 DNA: TGTGCCAGCAGTTACTCGCTTGGGTACAATGAGCAGTTCTTC
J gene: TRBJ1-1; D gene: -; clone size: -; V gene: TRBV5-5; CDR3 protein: CASTQQVMNTEAFF; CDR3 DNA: TGTGCCAGCACGCAACAGGTCATGAACACTGAAGCTTTCTTT